These T cell receptor beta chains were read from a single sample in a study of blood T cell repertoires in COVID-19. Data came from immunoSEQ multiplex PCR; TCRdb stores just in-frame clones and leaves some out. Here the sample spans 250,000 to 350,000 clones, approximately 83% being singletons. Sequencing was carried out using PBMCs or T cells enriched from blood (not recorded which). These receptors all come from a woman aged 25 to 39 who had recovered from COVID-19. CDR3s leave out the opening cysteine and the closing phenylalanine or tryptophan.

V | CDR3
TRBV9 | ASSVGDSNQPQH
TRBV28 | ASSSKSGGLNTEAF
TRBV10-1 | ASASSGRETQY
TRBV19 | ASSLGTGGGNEQF
TRBV21-1 | ASSKVAGHESDSTDTQY
TRBV10-2 | ASSPFRGEQY
TRBV15 | ATRWEITGNTIY
TRBV28 | ASSSSGGNEQF
TRBV27 | ASSFSGGDHEQY
TRBV10-1 | ASRLGPNEKLF
TRBV11-2 | ASSFGDSSYEQY
TRBV28 | ASSLGEGGPSTDTQY
TRBV30 | AADPTGAREKLF
TRBV2 | ASTGLAGGSSYNEQF
TRBV21-1 | ASSDQIRDSYSYEQY
TRBV25-1 | ASSESILGANEQF
TRBV5-4 | ASSLEGTSGSYEQY
TRBV3-1/TRBV3-2 | ASSSGATNTEAF
TRBV9 | ASSVGQKETQY
TRBV28 | ASSLPGGNQPQH
TRBV7-9 | ASSLESGDYTEAF
TRBV18 | ASSLGPNTEAF
TRBV10-2 | ASSAPGLGSYEQY